This section outlines one T cell receptor (beta chain) sequence together with its context. Survey-level immunoSEQ sequencing profiled the TCR beta repertoire. Clones were read by immunoSEQ multiplex PCR, and TCRdb kept only the in-frame ones, dropping some. The sample lists tens of thousands of clones; roughly 93% were seen once. This CDR3 contains 14 residues. The germline V gene encodes CDR1 LGHDT and CDR2 YNNKEL (reference sequence). V lost 5 bases and J lost 0, with 8 bases in between. This TCR derives from a man aged 35-49 years with rheumatoid arthritis. The genes are TRBV3-1 (or the pseudogene TRBV3-2) and TRBJ2-1; either TRBD1 or TRBD2 may supply D (5 bases each). Sequenced sample: PBMCs. As DNA, the CDR3 is TGTGCCAGCAGCTTGAGGGGCTCCTACAATGAGCAGTTCTTC. Translating gives CASSLRGSYNEQFF.